This note documents a single T cell receptor beta chain sequence. These data are taken from a study of Ad26.COV2.S vaccination and SARS-CoV-2 variants. TCRdb's copy holds only in-frame clones and misses some; the assay was immunoSEQ multiplex PCR. Among around 450,000 clones, 89% were seen once, and the ten largest hold about 2.5%. The V gene's germline CDR1 is SGHTA and CDR2 FQGNSA. CDR3 length: 13 amino acids. V gave up 1 base and J gave up 8 bases, with 11 bases separating them. Noted treatment: around 19 received Ad26.COV2.S at low or high dose, single or two shots; 5 received placebo; per-sample allocation not given. Sampling was done on day 63 after the first vaccine or placebo injection.

This material consisted of peripheral blood, taken in a trial of Ad26.COV2.S vaccine versus placebo. The receptor was isolated from a person aged 18-60 years who received the Ad26.COV2.S COVID-19 vaccine or a placebo. This chain uses TRBV7-2 with TRBJ1-2; D call uncertain. CDR3 protein: CASSLVTGQGYTF. DNA of the CDR3: TGTGCCAGCAGCTTAGTAACCGGCCAAGGCTACACCTTC. The full variable domain, in which reference TRBV7-2 and TRBJ1-2 provide the parts outside the CDR3, is GAGVSQSPSNKVTEKGKDVELRCDPISGHTALYWYRQSLGQGLEFLIYFQGNSAPDKSGLPSDRFSAERTGGSVSTLTIQRTQQEDSAVYLCASSLVTGQGYTFGSGTRLTVV.